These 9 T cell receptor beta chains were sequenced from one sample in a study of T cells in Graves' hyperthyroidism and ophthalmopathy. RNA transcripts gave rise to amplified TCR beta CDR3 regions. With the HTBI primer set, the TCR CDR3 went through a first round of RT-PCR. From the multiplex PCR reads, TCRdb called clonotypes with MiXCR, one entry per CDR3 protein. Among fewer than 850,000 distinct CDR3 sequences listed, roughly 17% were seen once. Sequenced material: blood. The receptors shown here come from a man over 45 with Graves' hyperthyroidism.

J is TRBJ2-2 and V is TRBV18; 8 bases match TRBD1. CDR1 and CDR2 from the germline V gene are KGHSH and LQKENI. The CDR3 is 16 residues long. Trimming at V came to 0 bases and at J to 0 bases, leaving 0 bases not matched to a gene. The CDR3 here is CASSPPGQANTGELFF. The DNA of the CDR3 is TGTGCCAGCTCACCACCGGGACAGGCGAACACCGGGGAGCTGTTTTTT.

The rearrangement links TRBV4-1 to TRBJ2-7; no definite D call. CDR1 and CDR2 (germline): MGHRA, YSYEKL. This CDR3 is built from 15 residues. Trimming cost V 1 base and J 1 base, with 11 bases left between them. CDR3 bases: TGCGCCAGCAGCCAAGTTGAGAAGGGATCCTACGAGCAGTACTTC. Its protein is CASSQVEKGSYEQYF.

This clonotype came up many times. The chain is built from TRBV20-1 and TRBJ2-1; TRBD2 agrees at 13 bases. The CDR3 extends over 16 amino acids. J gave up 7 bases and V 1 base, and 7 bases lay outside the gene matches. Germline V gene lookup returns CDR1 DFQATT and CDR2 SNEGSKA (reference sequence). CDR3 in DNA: TGCAGTGCTAGAGCGACTAGCGGGAGGTATGGGAATGAGCAGTTCTTC. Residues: CSARATSGRYGNEQFF.

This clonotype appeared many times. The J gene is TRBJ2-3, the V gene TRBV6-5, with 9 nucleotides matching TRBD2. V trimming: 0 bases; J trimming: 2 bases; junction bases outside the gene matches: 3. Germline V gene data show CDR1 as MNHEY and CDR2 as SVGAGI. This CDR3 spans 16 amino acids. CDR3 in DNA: TGTGCCAGCAGTTACTCTCGGACTAGCGACACAGATACGCAGTATTTT. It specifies CASSYSRTSDTDTQYF.

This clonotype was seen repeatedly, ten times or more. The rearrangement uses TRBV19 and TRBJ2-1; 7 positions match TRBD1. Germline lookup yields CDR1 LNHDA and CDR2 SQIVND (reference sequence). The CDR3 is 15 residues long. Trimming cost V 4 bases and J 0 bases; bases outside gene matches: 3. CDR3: CASSKGQVSYNEQFF. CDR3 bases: TGTGCCAGTAGTAAAGGACAGGTCTCCTACAATGAGCAGTTCTTC. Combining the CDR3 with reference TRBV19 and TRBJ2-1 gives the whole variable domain DGGITQSPKYLFRKEGQNVTLSCEQNLNHDAMYWYRQDPGQGLRLIYYSQIVNDFQKGDIAEGYSVSREKKESFPLTVTSAQKNPTAFYLCASSKGQVSYNEQFFGPGTRLTVL.

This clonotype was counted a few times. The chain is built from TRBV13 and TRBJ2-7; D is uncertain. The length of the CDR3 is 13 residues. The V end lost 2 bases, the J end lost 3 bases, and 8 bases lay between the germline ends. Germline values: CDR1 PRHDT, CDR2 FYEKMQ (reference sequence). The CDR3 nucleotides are TGTGCCAGCAGCTTAAACACCGGCTACGAGCAGTACTTC. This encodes CASSLNTGYEQYF.

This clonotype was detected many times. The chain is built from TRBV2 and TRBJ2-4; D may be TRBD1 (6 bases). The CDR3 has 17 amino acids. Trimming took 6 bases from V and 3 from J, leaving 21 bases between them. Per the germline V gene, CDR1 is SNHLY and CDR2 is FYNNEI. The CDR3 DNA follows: TGTGCCAGCAGCGAACCTCACAGGGATGGAGGCAAAAACATTCAGTACTTC. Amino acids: CASSEPHRDGGKNIQYF.

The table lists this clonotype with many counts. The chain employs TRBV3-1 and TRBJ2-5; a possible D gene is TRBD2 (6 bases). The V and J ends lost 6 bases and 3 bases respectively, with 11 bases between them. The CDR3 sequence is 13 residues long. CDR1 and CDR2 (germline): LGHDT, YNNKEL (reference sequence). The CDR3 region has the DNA TGTGCCAGCAGGTCGCGGGGCGAAGAGACCCAGTACTTC. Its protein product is CASRSRGEETQYF.

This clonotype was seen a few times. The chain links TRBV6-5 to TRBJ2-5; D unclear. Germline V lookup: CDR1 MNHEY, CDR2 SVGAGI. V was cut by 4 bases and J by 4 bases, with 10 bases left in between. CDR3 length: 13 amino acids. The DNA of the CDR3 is TGTGCCAGCAGTTCGGGCTTCGGAGAGACCCAGTACTTC. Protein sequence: CASSSGFGETQYF.